This is a list of T cell receptor beta chains from one sample in a study of CD8 T cells in ankylosing spondylitis. TCRdb re-analysed the 5' RACE reads in MiXCR, keeping a single row per CDR3 protein. The sample holds about 120,000 distinct CDR3 sequences, around 15% seen once. The sample taken for sequencing was blood, either unsorted or a sorted T cell fraction (not recorded which). The receptors derive from a female donor with ankylosing spondylitis or in good health (not recorded which). Each CDR3 is given with its conserved first and last residue. Some rows mark clone size as missing; the rest say once, few, many or name a class of expanded clone.

CDR3 protein | clone size | V gene
CSAREWAPGANGLTF | few | TRBV20-1
CASSYNRGLEQYF | . | TRBV5-1
CASSPTQYNEQFF | few | TRBV7-2
CSARGPGRRNEKLFF | many | TRBV20-1
CASSAGQGGGDTQYF | . | TRBV12-3/TRBV12-4
CASSLEMGGIGSPLHF | few | TRBV5-5
CASSLGWGALAYEQYF | many | TRBV7-2
CASSRQTQMNTEAFF | few | TRBV27
CASSWGREIADEQFF | . | TRBV7-9
CSVGQGGWGYTF | many | TRBV29-1
CAWLYYNEQFF | few | TRBV30
CASSRTETGVSYF | . | TRBV3-1
CASSLVPAVYGYTF | . | TRBV12-3/TRBV12-4
CSARTNTGELFF | . | TRBV20-1
CSARDPRGASNSPLHF | many | TRBV20-1
CASSLTFVGGQGFDEQFF | . | TRBV5-1
CASGQGGPLHF | many | TRBV12-3/TRBV12-4
CASSLDGAKNIQYF | few | TRBV5-1
CASSRALLETQYF | . | TRBV18
CASSPRTEYNEQFF | many | TRBV5-1
CASSTSGSSTDTQYF | many | TRBV12-3/TRBV12-4
CSVGPGGNQPQHF | many | TRBV29-1
CASSPRQGRDTDTQYF | . | TRBV7-2
CSARDLSPQGNEQFF | . | TRBV20-1
CSVGHRLAGAYEQYF | many | TRBV29-1